This is a list of T cell receptor beta chains from one sample in a study of cytomegalovirus exposure and HLA in healthy donors. The repertoire was sequenced with immunoSEQ multiplex PCR; TCRdb's copy has only in-frame clones and lacks some. The data show around 150,000 clones, around 80% seen once. Sequencing used PBMCs. Receptors originate from a woman aged 40 to 50 in good health and CMV-seronegative. Each CDR3 is given without its conserved first and last residue. D genes are given only for firm matches.

d_gene	j_gene	v_gene	CDR3aa
.	TRBJ2-7	TRBV5-1	ASTLLGFPYEQY
.	TRBJ2-3	TRBV27	ASSFALTDTQY
TRBD1	TRBJ1-2	TRBV5-1	ASSLEPRDRFYT
.	TRBJ1-2	TRBV6-5	ASSYAKGQKGYT
TRBD2	TRBJ2-5	TRBV10-1	ASIYTSGETQY
TRBD2	TRBJ2-2	TRBV6-6	ASIRMGGGDTGELF
TRBD1	TRBJ2-7	TRBV29-1	SAIRGQGVSEQY
.	TRBJ1-3	TRBV5-1	ASSLSGSGNTIY
TRBD1	TRBJ2-2	TRBV5-1	ASSWGTGERATGELF
TRBD1	TRBJ1-2	TRBV9	ASSAGGNYGYT
.	TRBJ1-2	TRBV9	ASSVDTGNYGYT
TRBD1	TRBJ1-2	TRBV30	AWSGGTVSGYT
.	TRBJ2-2	TRBV7-9	ASSFLTQTNTGELF
TRBD1	TRBJ1-5	TRBV4-1	ASSQDGDRDQPQH
TRBD2	TRBJ2-7	TRBV28	ASSSSAGIAYEQY
TRBD2	TRBJ2-1	TRBV5-1	ASSLAAGDNEQF
TRBD1	TRBJ1-2	TRBV5-1	ASSPNPGTESNYGYT
.	TRBJ1-5	TRBV21-1	ASIIRDRGNQPQH
.	TRBJ1-2	TRBV28	ASSPGPPPYGYT
.	TRBJ1-1	TRBV7-9	ASSSGGRPNTEAF
TRBD1	TRBJ1-4	TRBV5-4	ASSSTSWTGADSTNEKLF
.	TRBJ1-2	TRBV5-6	ASSPGQLYGYT
TRBD1	TRBJ1-5	TRBV18	ASSPSGTGDQPQH
TRBD1	TRBJ1-2	TRBV30	AWSGQGVNGYT